Listed here are 19 T cell receptor beta chains from one sample, sequenced in a study of blood T cell repertoires in COVID-19. The table came from immunoSEQ multiplex PCR; TCRdb's copy has only in-frame clones and leaves some out. In the table there are 100,000 or so clones, about four fifths of which are singletons. Sequencing used peripheral blood. These receptors were taken from a man between 65 and 80 years old with active or convalescent COVID-19.

The chain recombines TRBV2 with TRBJ1-2, with D possibly TRBD1 on 5 matching bases. Trimming took 6 bases from V and 5 from J, leaving 16 bases between them. Germline CDR1 reads SNHLY; CDR2 reads FYNNEI. This CDR3 is built from 14 residues. CDR3 bases: TGTGCCAGCAGCGACCCCCTGGGGCTTTATGGCTACACCTTC. Its translation is CASSDPLGLYGYTF. The full variable domain, with the rest looked up from reference TRBV2 and TRBJ1-2, is EPEVTQTPSHQVTQMGQEVILRCVPISNHLYFYWYRQILGQKVEFLVSFYNNEISEKSEIFDDQFSVERPDGSNFTLKIRSTKLEDSAMYFCASSDPLGLYGYTFGSGTRLTVV.

The chain links TRBV20-1 to TRBJ2-5; 9 bases map to TRBD2. The length of the CDR3 is 14 residues. The germline V gene encodes CDR1 DFQATT and CDR2 SNEGSKA (reference sequence). V was pared by 3 bases and J by 2 bases, with 4 bases of the junction left unmatched. The DNA of the CDR3 is TGCAGTGCTAGTGTAGCGGGGGTTCAAGAGACCCAGTACTTC. Its translation is CSASVAGVQETQYF.

This clone was picked up a small number of times. The rearrangement links TRBV2 to TRBJ2-7, with D unclear. Germline CDR1 SNHLY, CDR2 FYNNEI. V was pared by 7 bases and J by 11 bases, with 18 bases between. CDR3 size: 12 residues. The CDR3 here is CASTDTPSLKYF. CDR3 in DNA: TGTGCCAGCACAGACACCCCATCCCTGAAGTACTTC. Looking up the rest from reference TRBV2 and TRBJ2-7 gives the full variable domain: EPEVTQTPSHQVTQMGQEVILRCVPISNHLYFYWYRQILGQKVEFLVSFYNNEISEKSEIFDDQFSVERPDGSNFTLKIRSTKLEDSAMYFCASTDTPSLKYFGPGTRLTVT.

The chain is built from TRBV28 and TRBJ1-1; tentatively, D is TRBD1 (5 bases). This CDR3 region has 12 residues. Per germline, CDR1 MDHEN and CDR2 SYDVKM. The CDR3 protein is CAAGPADTEAFF. The CDR3 region has the DNA TGTGCAGCGGGGCCGGCGGACACTGAAGCTTTCTTT.

The genes are TRBV10-3 and TRBJ1-5, with D possibly being TRBD1 (6 bases). Germline assignment: CDR1 ENHRY and CDR2 SYGVKD. The V end lost 5 bases, the J end lost 3 bases, and 11 bases lay between the germline ends. The CDR3 is made up of 14 amino acids. CDR3 in DNA: TGTGCCATCAGTCAGACAGGCGACAATCAGCCCCAGCATTTT. Translated, it gives CAISQTGDNQPQHF.

This clone was counted a single time. The chain is built from TRBV18 and TRBJ1-3; D not certain. CDR3 length equals 15 residues. The V gene's germline CDR1 is KGHSH and CDR2 LQKENI. V lost 6 bases, J lost 0 bases, and 12 bases lay in between. The CDR3 bases are TGTGCCAGCTCTCCCTCGGTAGACTCTGGAAACACCATATATTTT. Protein sequence: CASSPSVDSGNTIYF.

This chain uses TRBV29-1 with TRBJ2-1; D remains ambiguous. The CDR3 consists of 11 residues. The germline CDR1 and CDR2 sequences are SQVTM and ANQGSEA. Trimming took 5 bases from V and 5 from J, leaving 7 bases between them. The CDR3, as DNA: TGCAGCGTTCTGAGCGACAATGAGCAGTTCTTC. It is translated as CSVLSDNEQFF.

This chain joins TRBV7-2 and TRBJ1-6, with D possibly being TRBD1 (5 bases). CDR3 length: 14 residues. Germline-derived CDR1 and CDR2 are SGHTA and FQGNSA. Trimming left V 5 bases short and J 8 bases short, with 13 bases between. CDR3: CASSVRGTDSPLHF. CDR3 DNA: TGTGCCAGCAGCGTCCGGGGGACGGATTCACCCCTCCACTTT. The full variable domain, its missing parts supplied by reference TRBV7-2 and TRBJ1-6, is GAGVSQSPSNKVTEKGKDVELRCDPISGHTALYWYRQSLGQGLEFLIYFQGNSAPDKSGLPSDRFSAERTGGSVSTLTIQRTQQEDSAVYLCASSVRGTDSPLHFGNGTRLTVT.

This rearrangement joins TRBV9 to TRBJ2-2; 9 nucleotides agree with TRBD2. Germline V gene sequence: CDR1 SGDLS, CDR2 YYNGEE. The CDR3 runs to 19 residues. J lost 0 bases, V lost 3 bases, and 12 bases had no gene match. The CDR3 DNA is TGTGCCAGCAGCGACCCATGGGAGCGGGGGGCGACGAACACCGGGGAGCTGTTTTTT. Protein sequence: CASSDPWERGATNTGELFF.

CDR3 sequence reads: CASSTGDRLPNEQFF. DNA of the CDR3: TGTGCCAGCAGTACCGGGGACAGGTTACCCAATGAGCAGTTCTTC. J is TRBJ2-1 and V is TRBV6-5; TRBD1 agrees at 8 bases. CDR1 and CDR2 (germline): MNHEY, SVGAGI. Losses at the gene ends were 5 bases for V and 6 bases for J; bases not matched to a gene: 9. This CDR3 region has 15 residues.

The chain links TRBV25-1 to TRBJ2-1; TRBD2 aligns across 12 bases. There are 16 residues in the CDR3. Trimming at V came to 2 bases and at J to 2 bases, leaving 1 base not matched to a gene. Germline lookup yields CDR1 MGHDK and CDR2 SYGVNS. The CDR3 reads CASSELAGGTYNEQFF. CDR3 DNA sequence: TGTGCCAGCAGTGAACTAGCGGGGGGGACCTACAATGAGCAGTTCTTC.

This sequence joins TRBV2 and TRBJ1-5, with a possible D match to TRBD1 (5 bases). This CDR3 is built from 14 residues. Trimming took 4 bases from V and 2 from J, leaving 9 bases between them. Germline V gene lookup returns CDR1 SNHLY and CDR2 FYNNEI. CDR3 residues: CASSVGQGNQPQHF. In DNA form, the CDR3 reads TGTGCCAGCAGTGTGGGGCAGGGCAATCAGCCCCAGCATTTT.

The chain combines TRBV6-2 or TRBV6-3 with TRBJ2-1; 8 bases align to TRBD2. The length of the CDR3 is 16 residues. J lost 7 bases, V lost 5 bases, and 13 bases had no gene match. CDR1 MNHEY and CDR2 SVGEGT come from the germline V gene. For the CDR3, the DNA is TGTGCCAGCAGTGACCCGACTAGCGTCTCTGGGAATGAGCAGTTCTTC. It codes for CASSDPTSVSGNEQFF.

J is TRBJ2-1 and V is TRBV5-5; D might be TRBD2 (5 bases). This CDR3 contains 15 residues. The V end lost 4 bases, the J end lost 3 bases, and 14 bases lay between the germline ends. The germline V gene has CDR1 SGHKS and CDR2 YYEKEE (reference sequence). The CDR3 DNA is TGTGCCAGCAGCCGGGGATTCGGCCTCTACAATGAGCAGTTCTTC. This sequence encodes CASSRGFGLYNEQFF.

V usage is TRBV27 and J usage is TRBJ1-2, with TRBD1 identical over 7 bases. Germline CDR1 and CDR2: MNHEY and SMNVEV (reference sequence). The CDR3 is made up of 13 amino acids. Germline trimming cut 6 bases from V and 6 bases from J; bases unmatched to any gene: 7. Written as DNA, the CDR3 is TGTGCCAGCAGCTGGCGGCAGGGGGATGGCTACACCTTC. It encodes CASSWRQGDGYTF.

This rearrangement joins TRBV15 to TRBJ1-2; possibly TRBD1 for D (5 bases). V lost 0 bases and J lost 0, with 11 bases in between. Per germline, CDR1 LNHNV and CDR2 YYDKDF (reference sequence). The CDR3 spans 16 residues. This CDR3 is CATSRDQTATNYGYTF. Written as DNA, the CDR3 is TGTGCCACCAGCAGAGATCAGACAGCAACTAACTATGGCTACACCTTC. The full variable domain, with the rest looked up from reference TRBV15 and TRBJ1-2, is DAMVIQNPRYQVTQFGKPVTLSCSQTLNHNVMYWYQQKSSQAPKLLFHYYDKDFNNEADTPDNFQSRRPNTSFCFLDIRSPGLGDTAMYLCATSRDQTATNYGYTFGSGTRLTVV.

The chain employs TRBV29-1 and TRBJ1-1; D is undetermined. Germline CDR1 SQVTM, CDR2 ANQGSEA. There are 13 residues in the CDR3. The V end lost 0 bases, the J end lost 5 bases, and 10 bases lay between the germline ends. The CDR3 reads CSVEDRGRTEAFF. The CDR3, as DNA: TGCAGCGTTGAAGATCGCGGTAGGACTGAAGCTTTCTTT. Full variable domain (outside the CDR3, taken from reference TRBV29-1 and TRBJ1-1): SAVISQKPSRDICQRGTSLTIQCQVDSQVTMMFWYRQQPGQSLTLIATANQGSEATYESGFVIDKFPISRPNLTFSTLTVSNMSPEDSSIYLCSVEDRGRTEAFFGQGTRLTVV.

This chain uses TRBV2 with TRBJ1-2, with D perhaps TRBD1 (5 bases). This CDR3 has 14 amino acids. The V end lost 6 bases, the J end lost 2 bases, and 13 bases lay between the germline ends. Germline CDR1 reads SNHLY; CDR2 reads FYNNEI. The CDR3 DNA reads as TGTGCCAGCAGGGATCAGGGCAGCAACTATGGCTACACCTTC. Its protein product is CASRDQGSNYGYTF.

The chain recombines TRBV27 with TRBJ1-4; 10 positions match TRBD1. Germline values: CDR1 MNHEY, CDR2 SMNVEV (reference sequence). CDR3 length equals 14 residues. J gave up 8 bases and V 5 bases, and 5 bases lay outside the gene matches. The CDR3 DNA follows: TGTGCCAGCAGTACCCGGGACAGGGGCGAAAAACTGTTTTTT. As protein: CASSTRDRGEKLFF. Combining the CDR3 with reference TRBV27 and TRBJ1-4 gives the whole variable domain EAQVTQNPRYLITVTGKKLTVTCSQNMNHEYMSWYRQDPGLGLRQIYYSMNVEVTDKGDVPEGYKVSRKEKRNFPLILESPSPNQTSLYFCASSTRDRGEKLFFGSGTQLSVL.